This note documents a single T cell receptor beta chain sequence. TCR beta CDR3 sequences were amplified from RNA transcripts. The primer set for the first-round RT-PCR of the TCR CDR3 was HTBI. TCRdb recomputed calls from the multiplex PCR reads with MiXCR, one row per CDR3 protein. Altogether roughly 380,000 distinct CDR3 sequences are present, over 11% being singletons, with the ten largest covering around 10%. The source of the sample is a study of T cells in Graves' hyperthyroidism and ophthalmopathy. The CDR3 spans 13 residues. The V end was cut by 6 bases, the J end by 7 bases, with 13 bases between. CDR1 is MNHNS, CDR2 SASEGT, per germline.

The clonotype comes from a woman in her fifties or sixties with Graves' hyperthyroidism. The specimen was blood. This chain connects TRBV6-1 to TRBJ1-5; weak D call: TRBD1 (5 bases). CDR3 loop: CASRDTGPQPQHF. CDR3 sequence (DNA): TGTGCCAGCAGGGATACAGGTCCCCAGCCCCAGCATTTT.